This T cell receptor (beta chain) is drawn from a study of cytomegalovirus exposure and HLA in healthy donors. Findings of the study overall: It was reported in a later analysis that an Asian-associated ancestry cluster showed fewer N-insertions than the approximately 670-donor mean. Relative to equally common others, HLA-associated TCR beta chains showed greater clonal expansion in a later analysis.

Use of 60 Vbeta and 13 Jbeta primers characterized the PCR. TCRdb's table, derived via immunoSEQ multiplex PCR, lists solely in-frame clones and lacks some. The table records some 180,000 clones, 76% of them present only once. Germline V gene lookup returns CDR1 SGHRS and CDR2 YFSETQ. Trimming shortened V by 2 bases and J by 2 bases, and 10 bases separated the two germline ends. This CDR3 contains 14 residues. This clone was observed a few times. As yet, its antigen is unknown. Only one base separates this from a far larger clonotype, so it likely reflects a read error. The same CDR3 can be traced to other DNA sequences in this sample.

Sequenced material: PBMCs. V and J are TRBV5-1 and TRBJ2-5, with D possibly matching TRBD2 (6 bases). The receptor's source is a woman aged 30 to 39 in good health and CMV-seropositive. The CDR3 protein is CASSFPGVQETQYF. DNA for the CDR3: TGCGCCAGCAGCTTCCCGGGGGTTCAAGAGACCCAGTACTTC.